This TCR beta chain was obtained from a study of identical twins. TCRdb re-analysed the 5' RACE reads in MiXCR, keeping a single row per CDR3 protein. The sample consists of 600,000 to 850,000 distinct CDR3 sequences, roughly 18% of them appearing once. Separately, the same data were catalogued under a study of T cells expressing NK-cell markers.

Source material: PBMCs. The TCR was taken from a woman aged 18 to 35 in good health.

CDR3 sequence: CASSQGQGRAKLFF. CDR3 bases: TGTGCCAGCAGCCAGGGCCAGGGACGAGCAAAACTGTTTTTT. The V gene is TRBV3-1, the J gene TRBJ1-4; weak D call: TRBD1 (5 bases). Trimming cost V 3 bases and J 10 bases, with 15 bases left between them. CDR3 length: 14 amino acids. Germline V lookup: CDR1 LGHDT, CDR2 YNNKEL (reference sequence).